Below are 18 T cell receptor beta chains sequenced from a single sample in a study of T cell responses to AZD1222 COVID-19 vaccine. Repertoires were generated with immunoSEQ multiplex PCR, while TCRdb's copy carries only in-frame clones and drops some. Of about 94,000 clones in the sample, 90% were seen once. The specimen was peripheral blood, collected on day 0 of AZD1222 vaccination. The receptors were sampled from an adult in good health.

The chain is built from TRBV18 and TRBJ1-6; a possible D gene is TRBD1 (5 bases). Trimming stripped 1 base from V and 7 bases from J, with 11 bases between. From germline, CDR1 is KGHSH and CDR2 LQKENI. This CDR3 comprises 15 residues. The CDR3 DNA reads as TGTGCCAGCTCACCACTAGCAGGGTGGAATTCACCCCTCCACTTT. Its translation is CASSPLAGWNSPLHF. The entire variable domain, with the rest obtained from reference TRBV18 and TRBJ1-6, is as follows: NAGVMQNPRHLVRRRGQEARLRCSPMKGHSHVYWYRQLPEEGLKFMVYLQKENIIDESGMPKERFSAEFPKEGPSILRIQQVVRGDSAAYFCASSPLAGWNSPLHFGNGTRLTVT.

This clone turned up a few times. The V and J genes are TRBV7-9 and TRBJ1-2; D is ambiguous. There are 14 residues in the CDR3. Per the germline V gene, CDR1 is SEHNR and CDR2 is FQNEAQ (reference sequence). Trimming took off 5 bases at V and 0 bases at J, with 10 bases between the two ends. CDR3 bases: TGTGCCAGCAGCGTTGGAAAAGCTAACTATGGCTACACCTTC. It translates to CASSVGKANYGYTF.

Details on this clone: Other nucleotide sequences in the sample specify the same CDR3. This chain uses TRBV9 with TRBJ1-3, with D unclear. CDR1 and CDR2 (germline): SGDLS, YYNGEE. Deletions cut 0 bases from V and 4 bases from J, with 2 bases between. There are 12 residues in the CDR3. This chain's CDR3 is CASSVAGNTIYF. The CDR3 DNA is TGTGCCAGCAGCGTAGCGGGAAACACCATATATTTT. Filled out from reference TRBV9 and TRBJ1-3, the complete variable domain reads DSGVTQTPKHLITATGQRVTLRCSPRSGDLSVYWYQQSLDQGLQFLIQYYNGEERAKGNILERFSAQQFPDLHSELNLSSLELGDSALYFCASSVAGNTIYFGEGSWLTVV.

This clone turned up a few times. This chain uses TRBV7-9 with TRBJ1-1; D is unresolved. Trimming removed 3 bases from V and 0 bases from J, with 5 bases in between. Germline V gene data show CDR1 as SEHNR and CDR2 as FQNEAQ (reference sequence). This CDR3 has 13 residues. CDR3 protein: CASSLAMNTEAFF. The CDR3 nucleotides read TGTGCCAGCAGCTTGGCAATGAACACTGAAGCTTTCTTT.

The CDR3 bases are TGTGCCAGCAGTCTCCAAGAGACCCAGTACTTC. The encoded protein is CASSLQETQYF. The V gene is TRBV7-9, the J gene TRBJ2-5, with D uncertain. Between the trimmed V and J ends, which lost 6 bases and 1 base, there was a span of 3 bases. Germline CDR1 is SEHNR and CDR2 is FQNEAQ (reference sequence). This CDR3 has 11 residues.

This rearrangement joins TRBV18 to TRBJ1-5; the D gene is possibly TRBD1 (6 bases). CDR1 KGHSH and CDR2 LQKENI come from the germline V gene. This CDR3 has 16 amino acids. Deletions cut 3 bases from V and 6 bases from J, with 18 bases between. The CDR3 DNA follows: TGTGCCAGCTCACCCCGGGGGGGCGGGTTTGGTCAGCCCCAGCATTTT. Its translation: CASSPRGGGFGQPQHF.

This clone was picked up one time. This chain joins TRBV3-1 (or the pseudogene TRBV3-2) and TRBJ2-1; 9 bases are a match to TRBD2. This CDR3 contains 15 residues. Trimming took 8 bases from V and 6 from J; bases not matched to a gene: 11. Germline assignment: CDR1 LGHDT and CDR2 YNNKEL (reference sequence). The CDR3 reads CASGGVAGEGNEQFF. In DNA form, the CDR3 reads TGTGCCAGCGGGGGCGTAGCGGGGGAGGGCAATGAGCAGTTCTTC.

CDR3 region: CASSLAGASGTDTQYF. CDR3 sequence (DNA): TGTGCCAGCAGCCTGGCCGGCGCTAGCGGCACAGATACGCAGTATTTT. The V call is TRBV3-1 (or the pseudogene TRBV3-2), the J call TRBJ2-3; tentative D call: TRBD2 (6 bases). Looked up from germline, CDR1 is LGHDT and CDR2 is YNNKEL (reference sequence). CDR3 length: 16 amino acids. The V and J ends lost 4 bases and 1 base respectively, with 15 bases between them.

V usage is TRBV18 and J usage is TRBJ1-1; TRBD1 matches 10 bases. The V gene's germline CDR1 is KGHSH and CDR2 LQKENI. This CDR3 has 14 residues. V lost 4 bases to trimming and J lost 4 bases; unmatched junction nucleotides: 3. The CDR3 DNA sequence: TGTGCCAGCTCACGACAGGGGGCGCCCACTGAAGCTTTCTTT. This encodes CASSRQGAPTEAFF.

This chain links TRBV6-2 or TRBV6-3 with TRBJ2-2, with 9 bases fitting TRBD2. Germline V gene data show CDR1 as MNHEY and CDR2 as SVGEGT. V lost 2 bases, J lost 2 bases, and 9 bases stayed unmatched. CDR3 size: 18 residues. The CDR3 spells CASSYPSSGGPNTGELFF. In DNA, the CDR3 is TGTGCCAGCAGTTACCCGAGTAGCGGGGGACCTAACACCGGGGAGCTGTTTTTT.

CDR3: CASSKALTGDQPQHF. The CDR3 region has the DNA TGTGCCAGCAGCAAAGCTCTAACCGGGGATCAGCCCCAGCATTTT. The rearrangement uses TRBV21-1 and TRBJ1-5. TRBV21-1 is deemed a pseudogene. This CDR3 has 15 residues.

The chain employs TRBV6-5 and TRBJ2-7; 11 bases are a match to TRBD1. Germline V CDR1 and CDR2: MNHEY, SVGAGI. The V gene end was trimmed by 4 bases and the J gene end by 2 bases; junction bases not matched to a gene: 1. The CDR3 is made up of 14 amino acids. The CDR3 DNA follows: TGTGCCAGCAGTTGGACAGGGGGCCCCTACGAGCAGTACTTC. Its translation is CASSWTGGPYEQYF.

This chain joins TRBV27 and TRBJ2-1; 8 positions agree with TRBD1. V gave up 5 bases and J gave up 6 bases; unmatched junction bases: 9. The CDR3 length is 15 residues. Germline lookup yields CDR1 MNHEY and CDR2 SMNVEV (reference sequence). The CDR3 loop reads CASSLLPTGGNEQFF. In DNA, the CDR3 is TGTGCCAGCAGTCTCCTCCCTACAGGGGGCAATGAGCAGTTCTTC.

This clone was found a few times. The chain has TRBV18 and TRBJ1-4; 7 bases agree with TRBD1. J lost 8 bases, V lost 0 bases, and 6 bases had no gene match. Germline V CDR1 and CDR2: KGHSH, LQKENI. The CDR3 runs 15 residues. The CDR3 region is CASSPPRTGGEKLFF. DNA for the CDR3: TGTGCCAGCTCACCACCGAGGACAGGAGGCGAAAAACTGTTTTTT.

The chain couples TRBV5-1 to TRBJ1-2, with TRBD1 as a possible D gene (5 bases). This CDR3 contains 13 residues. From germline, CDR1 is SGHRS and CDR2 YFSETQ. Trimming left V 4 bases short and J 6 bases short, with 13 bases between. CDR3 nucleotide sequence: TGCGCCAGCAGCAACCGGGACGGTGATGGCTACACCTTC. It codes for CASSNRDGDGYTF.

V usage is TRBV23-1 and J usage is TRBJ1-3; no clear D gene. TRBV23-1 is an ORF; its function is uncertain. There are 18 residues in the CDR3. With 2 bases removed from V and 0 bases from J, the gap between germline ends came to 17 bases. CDR3 in amino acids: CASSQINEGQLSGNTIYF. CDR3 DNA: TGCGCCAGCAGTCAAATAAACGAGGGCCAACTCTCTGGAAACACCATATATTTT.

The chain joins TRBV6-5 to TRBJ1-3; D gene unclear. This CDR3 comprises 15 residues. Germline-derived CDR1 and CDR2 are MNHEY and SVGAGI. Trimming took 6 bases from V and 0 from J, leaving 12 bases between them. CDR3 loop: CASSRSWVSGNTIYF. DNA for the CDR3: TGTGCCAGCAGCCGGAGTTGGGTCTCTGGAAACACCATATATTTT.

The chain uses TRBV18 and TRBJ1-2; D gene unclear. The germline V gene encodes CDR1 KGHSH and CDR2 LQKENI. The CDR3 loop spans 15 amino acids. V lost 2 bases, J lost 11 bases, and 21 bases lay in between. DNA for the CDR3: TGTGCCAGCTCACCAAGCAAAGGGCAAAACAACAAATACACCTTC. The encoded protein is CASSPSKGQNNKYTF.